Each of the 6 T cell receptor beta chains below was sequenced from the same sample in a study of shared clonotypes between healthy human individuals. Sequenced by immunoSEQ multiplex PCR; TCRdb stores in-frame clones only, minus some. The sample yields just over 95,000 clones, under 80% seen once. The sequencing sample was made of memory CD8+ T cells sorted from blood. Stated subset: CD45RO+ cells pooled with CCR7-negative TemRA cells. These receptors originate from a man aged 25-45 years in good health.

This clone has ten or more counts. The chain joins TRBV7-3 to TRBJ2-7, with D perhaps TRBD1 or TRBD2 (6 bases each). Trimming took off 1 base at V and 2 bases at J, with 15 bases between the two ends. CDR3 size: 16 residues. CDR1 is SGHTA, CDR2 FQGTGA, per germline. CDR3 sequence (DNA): TGTGCCAGCAGCTTAAGTCCGGGGGCGAGTCCCTACGAGCAGTACTTC. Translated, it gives CASSLSPGASPYEQYF.

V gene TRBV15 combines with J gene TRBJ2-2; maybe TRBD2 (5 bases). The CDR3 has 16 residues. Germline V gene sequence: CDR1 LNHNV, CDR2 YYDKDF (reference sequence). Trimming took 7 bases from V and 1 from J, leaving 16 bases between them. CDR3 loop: CATTRIALLNTGELFF. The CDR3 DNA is TGTGCCACCACCCGAATAGCGTTACTGAACACCGGGGAGCTGTTTTTT.

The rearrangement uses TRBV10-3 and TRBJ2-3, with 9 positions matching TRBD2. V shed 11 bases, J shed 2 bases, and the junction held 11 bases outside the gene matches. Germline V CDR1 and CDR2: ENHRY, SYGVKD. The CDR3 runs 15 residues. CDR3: CAATTSSGNTDTQYF. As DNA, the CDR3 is TGTGCCGCGACTACTTCTAGCGGGAACACAGATACGCAGTATTTT.

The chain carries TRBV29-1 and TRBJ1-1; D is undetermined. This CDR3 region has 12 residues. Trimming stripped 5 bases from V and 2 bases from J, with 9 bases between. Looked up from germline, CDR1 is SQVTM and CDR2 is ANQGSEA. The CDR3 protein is CSVTSTNTEAFF. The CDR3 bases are TGCAGCGTTACATCGACTAACACTGAAGCTTTCTTT. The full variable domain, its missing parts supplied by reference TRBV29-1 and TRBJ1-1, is SAVISQKPSRDICQRGTSLTIQCQVDSQVTMMFWYRQQPGQSLTLIATANQGSEATYESGFVIDKFPISRPNLTFSTLTVSNMSPEDSSIYLCSVTSTNTEAFFGQGTRLTVV.

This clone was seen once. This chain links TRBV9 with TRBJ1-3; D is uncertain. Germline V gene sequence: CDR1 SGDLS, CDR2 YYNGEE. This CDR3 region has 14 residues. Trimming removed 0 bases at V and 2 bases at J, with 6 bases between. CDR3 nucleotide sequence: TGTGCCAGCAGCGTAGAGAGGACTGGAAACACCATATATTTT. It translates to CASSVERTGNTIYF. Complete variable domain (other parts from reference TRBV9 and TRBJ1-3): DSGVTQTPKHLITATGQRVTLRCSPRSGDLSVYWYQQSLDQGLQFLIQYYNGEERAKGNILERFSAQQFPDLHSELNLSSLELGDSALYFCASSVERTGNTIYFGEGSWLTVV.

DNA for the CDR3: TGTGCCAGCAGGGCCGGGACCCCCGAAGATACGCAGTATTTT. As protein: CASRAGTPEDTQYF. The chain joins TRBV11-3 to TRBJ2-3, with D possibly called TRBD1 or TRBD2 (5 bases each). Trimming shortened V by 6 bases and J by 5 bases, and 15 bases separated the two germline ends. Germline V lookup: CDR1 SGHNT, CDR2 YENEEA. The CDR3 loop spans 14 amino acids.